The TCR beta chain under discussion was sequenced for a study of CD8+CD57+ T cells in acquired aplastic anemia. Study-wide context: The DNA of sorted CD4+ and CD8+ cells averaged roughly 3 ug.

The germline gives CDR1 SGDLS, CDR2 YYNGEE. The CDR3 extends over 14 amino acids. TCR beta VDJ and CDR3 profiles were obtained from a genomic DNA template. MiXCR, applied by TCRdb to the reads, yields one record per CDR3 protein. Among 400,000 to 450,000 distinct CDR3 sequences listed, 60% to 80% were seen once. In regard to this clonotype: One junction end disagrees with the germline gene, perhaps due to a read error.

The TCR was taken from a human donor in good health, serving as a control. The chain recombines TRBV9 with TRBJ1-5, with D possibly matching TRBD1 (5 bases). The sample was sorted CD4+, CD8+, or CD8+CD57+ T cells (not recorded which) from PBMCs. CDR3 nucleotide sequence: TGTGCCAGCAGCCAGGACTCGAGGGGTCCGCCAAGAGATTTT. This encodes CASSQDSRGPPRDF.